This TCR beta chain was retrieved from a study of cytomegalovirus exposure and HLA in healthy donors (dated by TCRdb to 2016 to 2017). About the full investigation: An earlier analysis of several hundred of the donors reported 250 to 300 Gb of sequence data and some 120 million unique TCR beta sequences from roughly 180 million T cells. An early release that covered about 640 HLA-typed donors contained around 300 gigabases of sequencing data and approximately 85 million unique TCR sequences. Among the roughly 400 genotyped donors, 75% to 90% belonged to the genetic ancestry cluster associated with self-reported Caucasian donors. The aim of the study was to test whether cataloging public T cell receptors could identify signatures of past pathogen exposure. Using immunosequencing, the study profiled T cell repertoires from 666 subjects and related those repertoires to cytomegalovirus serostatus. Along with the 666-subject first cohort, a separate validation cohort of over 90 different subjects was used. High-throughput TCR immunosequencing, statistical association of individual TCRs with disease status, and machine learning were combined to predict cytomegalovirus infection status. A later analysis re-analyzed previously published TCR beta repertoires from 666 donors and added high-resolution HLA genotyping to study TCR occurrence patterns. The later analysis used no new phenotypic data to find candidate immune exposures, relying instead on TCR beta sequences and their occurrence across donors. An earlier analysis of around 580 of the donors used high-throughput TCR beta sequencing to judge whether each TCR beta V gene segment behaved as functional or pseudogenic. Alongside the repertoire data, information on donor age, sex, ethnicity and CMV serostatus was compiled. Genome-wide SNP genotypes for about 55% of the 666 donors were used in a later genetic analysis, which treated that subset as a discovery cohort. All discovery cohort repertoires had been generated on a single sequencing platform. HLA typing covered class I and class II loci at four-digit resolution. The number of donors typed differed by locus, with roughly 629-640 for A, B, C, DRB1 and DQB1, roughly 550 for DQA1, nearly 610 for DPA1, and approximately 470 for DPB1. About five DR-DQ haplotypes were treated as single units for association and clustering because of strong linkage in the cohort. On average, roughly 240,000 unique TCR beta nucleotide sequences were sequenced per donor among more than 350 genotyped donors of the cohort, with 15% to 20% of those sequences being non-productive.

Comment on this clone: Its antigen remains unidentified. Base qualities are not at hand, and no much larger clone is one base apart.

The cohort was made up of 666 healthy bone marrow donors. At the time of sampling, every cohort member was nominally healthy, though immune exposures that went unrecorded were likely present. The donor was CMV seropositive and was included in the group of 300 or so seropositive cohort members. A peripheral blood sample was collected from each donor, and TCR beta sequencing was performed on peripheral blood mononuclear cells. The Qiagen DNeasy Blood Extraction Kit was used to extract genomic DNA from the blood cell samples. Library creation used the immunoSEQ multiplex PCR assay. For the multiplex PCR, a mixture combining 60 forward primers for TCR Vbeta segments and 13 reverse primers for TCR Jbeta segments was used. The CDR3 region of rearranged TCR beta genes was amplified from genomic DNA by a multiplex PCR assay. Amplified TCR beta libraries were sequenced as 87-base-pair reads on the Illumina HiSeq System. Per the authors' processing: In a later analysis, roughly 80 million unique TCR beta chains were counted across the 650 to 750 repertoires, and around 10 million of these chains were shared by at least two donors. A nearest-neighbor algorithm error-corrected the raw reads and collapsed the reads into unique sequences, merging closely related sequences to remove PCR and sequencing errors. To assign V, D and J gene segments, CDR3 sequences were aligned to IMGT reference sequences. For a sequence to be retained, at least a six-nucleotide match to both a V gene segment and a J gene segment was required. A rearrangement was called productive if the CDR3 had no stop codons and remained in frame with V and J, and every other rearrangement was called non-productive. CDR3 was defined by IMGT convention, running from the second conserved V-encoded cysteine to the conserved J-encoded phenylalanine. Sequences without an unambiguous match to a single V gene segment were excluded from the earlier analysis of about 600 of the donors. In an earlier analysis of roughly 500 of the donors, V segments were called functional above 56.7% productive rearrangements and were called segregating when the between-donor standard deviation exceeded 5%. A statistical classification framework was developed to diagnose cytomegalovirus status using the catalog of TCR beta chain sequences. V and J gene assignment, in a later analysis, came from comparing TCR nucleotide sequences with IMGT/GENE-DB human TR gene sequences. In a later analysis, CDR3 sequences and most-parsimonious VDJ recombination scenarios were assigned using the TCRdist pipeline. In a later analysis, each TCR beta chain was defined by its CDR3 amino acid sequence together with its V-gene family, and reads without a unique V-gene family were excluded. A later analysis removed several hundred highly shared, low-generation-probability nucleotide sequences to deal with suspected cross-contamination and a sequencing artifact. A later analysis calculated a clonal expansion index for each public chain from normalized within-repertoire ranks of inferred template counts. In a later analysis, generation probabilities were computed using a VDJ recombination model fitted to out-of-frame rearrangements, and the results were checked against IGoR. In a later analysis, TCR-TCR, TCR-HLA and TCR-CMV co-occurrence was scored with hypergeometric tests, and a repertoire-size bias correction was applied to TCR pairs. False discovery rates were estimated in a later analysis by permuting HLA or CMV assignments 20 times. In a later analysis, co-occurring TCRs were grouped using DBSCAN, with TCRdist sequence similarity added in when clustering inside HLA-allele-positive subsets. Co-occurrence clustering excluded repertoires with fewer than 30,000 or more than 120,000 public chains, plus five with anomalous nucleotide sharing. This is the immuneACCESS table as TCRdb keeps it, with only in-frame sequences that have V and J called. A part of the clones is gone; compared with another copy, unresolved V genes explain less than half, and the rest is unexplained. The V and J calls and clone size were taken over from that table, and D and trimming were inferred from the DNA. In all, the sample holds about 170,000 clones, and about 79% of those were seen once. The ten largest clones add up to around 0.97% of the sample.

On the study overall, not on this receptor specifically: A further reported finding was that TCR beta sequences accurately predicted the HLA-A and HLA-B alleles for most subjects in the first cohort. Broadly in line with IMGT annotations, most TCR beta V segments showed up in productive rearrangements about 90% or about 30% of the time in an earlier analysis of several hundred of the donors. In vitro tests confirmed that a few of the cytomegalovirus-associated TCR beta chains recognize cytomegalovirus antigens. V-gene and J-gene trimming of TCR beta chains was associated with a missense DCLRE1C variant in a later genetic analysis, and the association was replicated in an independent cohort. Because counts were too low, seventeen rarely observed V segments, including chromosome 9 orphons, were excluded from the earlier analysis of under 650 of the donors. A cluster of highly shared sequence variants was judged likely to represent a technical artifact of the sequencing pipeline. Because some donors lacked HLA typing at each locus, the association tests relied only on the typed subset. In this cohort, only TCR beta chains were sequenced, and detectable features were limited by the absence of alpha or paired-chain data. When HLA alleles, especially DR and DQ, strongly co-occurred, TCR associations were difficult to assign to individual alleles. A total of 150 to 200 TCR beta chains were listed by the study as associated with cytomegalovirus. Some IMGT-functional V segments, including TRBV6-2 and TRBV6-3, could not be told apart with the 87-base-pair reads, so those segments were excluded. According to the authors, the approach could potentially be generalized to other disease states and immunological phenotypes. Most TCR sequences were seen in very few donors, while some public TCRs were found in many individuals. At a false discovery rate of 0.05, a later analysis linked some 18,000 TCR beta sequences to specific HLA alleles. Most CMV-associated TCR beta chains appeared to be HLA-restricted in a later analysis, and the HLA associations seemed to be driven largely by CMV exposure. Correlated functional status among segregating V segments might be attributable to linkage disequilibrium, but an unknown experimental factor could not be ruled out. Cytomegalovirus status was reported to be diagnosed by the classifier with high specificity and sensitivity in both the original and validation cohorts. For the cohort, immune exposure information was limited to CMV serostatus. A later analysis found that HLA-associated TCR beta chains were more clonally expanded and had lower generation probabilities than equally common non-associated chains. A later analysis found that TCR association rates varied across HLA loci, with DRB1 alleles showing the most associated TCRs and HLA-C alleles the fewest. In a later analysis, several top co-occurrence clusters were reported to appear linked to parvovirus B19, influenza, CMV and Epstein-Barr virus. Sequencing depth was assumed to be roughly uniform across donors in the presence/absence analyses, though that assumption may not hold. Compared with the approximately 700-donor mean, donors in an Asian-associated ancestry cluster had fewer N-insertions in productive TCRs, according to a later genetic analysis.

From the cysteine through the phenylalanine, the CDR3 covers 13 amino acids. Only the CDR3 portion is preserved as DNA: 39 bases, with reading frame beginning at the first base. Between the V and J ends, shortened by 6 bases and 6 bases respectively, the junction contains 15 bases. The CDR1 and CDR2 encoded by the germline V gene are SGHVS and FNYEAQ. The chain employs TRBV7-6 and TRBJ2-7, and TRBD2 may be the D gene, going by 6 matching bases. The TCR comes from a woman aged 45-65 years in good health and CMV-seropositive. The source material was PBMCs. The CDR3 has the sequence CASSYKTGGEQYF. In nucleotide form, the sequence is TGTGCCAGCAGTTATAAAACCGGGGGCGAGCAGTACTTC.